This T cell receptor beta chain was profiled in a study of T-cell reconstitution after alpha-beta-depleted transplantation in children. As it was prepared, the TCRbeta library received unique molecular identifiers. TCRdb re-derived calls from the PCR reads in MiXCR, one entry per CDR3 protein. The sample shows about 980,000 distinct CDR3 sequences, roughly 29% of them seen only once. This receptor was obtained from a boy younger than two who had a stem cell transplant for SCID, so the T cells may come from the graft donor. The material was PBMCs, mostly from graft donor cells, obtained 360 days after TCRalphabeta/CD19-depleted stem cell transplant.

The DNA of the CDR3 is TGCAGCGTTGCCAAGGGACTAGCGGGGGCGAACACCGGGGAGCTGTTTTTT. Residues: CSVAKGLAGANTGELFF. The chain has TRBV29-1 and TRBJ2-2; TRBD2 matches at 14 bases. Per germline, CDR1 SQVTM and CDR2 ANQGSEA. With 4 bases clipped from V and 0 bases from J, the junction kept 4 bases outside the gene matches. The CDR3 covers 17 residues.